These 20 T cell receptor beta chains share one sample of origin, sequenced in a study of shared clonotypes between healthy human individuals. Naive CD8 cells, CD45RO-negative and positively selected for CCR7, excluded terminally differentiated effector memory CD45RA+ cells. Using immunoSEQ multiplex PCR, the repertoire was profiled, and TCRdb retains in-frame clones only, with some absent. The sample holds roughly 2 million clones, just under 95% seen once. Sample: naive CD8+ T cells sorted from blood. These receptors were obtained from a man younger than 30 in good health.

The genes are TRBV5-6 and TRBJ2-7, with D perhaps matching TRBD2 (7 bases). Trimming stripped 0 bases from V and 6 bases from J, with 19 bases between. The CDR3 runs 16 residues. From germline, CDR1 is SGHDT and CDR2 YYEEEE. CDR3 DNA sequence: TGTGCCAGCAGCTTGGATATTAGGGGGGGCCTTAGCGAGCAGTACTTC. Its translation: CASSLDIRGGLSEQYF.

The chain uses TRBV2 and TRBJ2-5, with D possibly being TRBD1 (5 bases). This CDR3 is 14 amino acids long. V gave up 2 bases and J gave up 3 bases, with 10 bases separating them. CDR1 and CDR2 (germline): SNHLY, FYNNEI. The CDR3 protein is CASSEWGMEETQYF. CDR3 nucleotides: TGTGCCAGCAGTGAATGGGGCATGGAAGAGACCCAGTACTTC.

The gene calls are TRBV6-5 and TRBJ1-6, with 9 bases that match TRBD1. The CDR3 length is 14 residues. The V and J ends lost 5 bases and 8 bases, in that order; junction bases with no gene match: 4. CDR1 is MNHEY and CDR2 is SVGAGI in the germline V gene. CDR3 residues: CASSAGQGYSPLHF. The CDR3 DNA sequence: TGTGCCAGCAGTGCGGGACAGGGCTATTCACCCCTCCACTTT.

The chain is built from TRBV7-6 and TRBJ2-2, with D unresolved. Germline CDR1 reads SGHVS; CDR2 reads FNYEAQ. Trimming took off 4 bases at V and 7 bases at J, with 10 bases between the two ends. The CDR3 sequence is 13 residues long. CDR3 nucleotides: TGTGCCAGCAGCTCCCGGTGGAGCGGGGAGCTGTTTTTT. This sequence encodes CASSSRWSGELFF.

Turning to this clone: An end of the junction does not agree with germline; a read error may underlie this. V is TRBV19 and J is TRBJ1-1; 10 bases fit TRBD1. The germline V gene has CDR1 LNHDA and CDR2 SQIVND (reference sequence). This CDR3 comprises 16 residues. The CDR3 loop reads CASRIGTGVLNTEAFF. The CDR3 DNA reads as TGTGCCAGTAGGATAGGGACAGGGGTCCTGAACACTGAAGCTTTCTTT.

The chain recombines TRBV6-5 with TRBJ2-7; D tentatively reads TRBD1 or TRBD2 (5 bases each). V was clipped by 2 bases and J by 1 base, with 15 bases between them. The germline CDR1 and CDR2 sequences are MNHEY and SVGAGI. This CDR3 comprises 16 residues. The CDR3 loop reads CASSYQPGTESYEQYF. The CDR3 DNA reads as TGTGCCAGCAGTTACCAACCCGGGACGGAGTCCTACGAGCAGTACTTC.

The chain employs TRBV6-6 and TRBJ1-2; 7 positions agree with TRBD1. Germline V lookup: CDR1 MNHNY, CDR2 SVGAGI (reference sequence). With 2 bases clipped from V and 6 bases from J, the junction kept 9 bases outside the gene matches. CDR3 length equals 15 residues. The CDR3, as DNA: TGTGCCAGCAGTTACAGTACCGGACAGGCGGATGGCTACACCTTC. Protein sequence: CASSYSTGQADGYTF.

Of note for this clone: The same CDR3 is also encoded by other DNA sequences in this sample. The chain combines TRBV5-4 with TRBJ2-1; the D is unclear. The CDR3 spans 11 residues. Germline V gene data show CDR1 as SGHNT and CDR2 as YYREEE (reference sequence). V gave up 4 bases and J gave up 9 bases, with 8 bases separating them. The CDR3 protein is CASSLGGEQFF. CDR3 sequence (DNA): TGTGCCAGCAGCCTGGGTGGTGAGCAGTTCTTC.

This clone was observed a few times. The chain is built from TRBV19 and TRBJ1-1, with D maybe TRBD1 (5 bases). Per the germline V gene, CDR1 is LNHDA and CDR2 is SQIVND (reference sequence). The CDR3 runs to 16 residues. V dropped 4 bases and J dropped 1 base, with 16 bases sitting between them. DNA for the CDR3: TGTGCCAGTAGTAGGAAGGACTCAGGGAGGAACACTGAAGCTTTCTTT. It translates to CASSRKDSGRNTEAFF.

The chain uses TRBV5-1 and TRBJ2-3, with TRBD2 identical over 13 bases. Germline V gene lookup returns CDR1 SGHRS and CDR2 YFSETQ. The CDR3 runs 15 residues. The trim removed 3 bases at V and 3 bases at J, leaving 1 base unmatched. CDR3 region: CASSWTSGGTDTQYF. The CDR3 nucleotides read TGCGCCAGCAGCTGGACTAGCGGGGGAACAGATACGCAGTATTTT.

This clone has a single count. V and J are TRBV2 and TRBJ1-6; D gene ambiguous. With 8 bases removed from V and 9 bases from J, the gap between germline ends came to 14 bases. The germline CDR1 and CDR2 sequences are SNHLY and FYNNEI. The CDR3 is 13 amino acids. The DNA for the CDR3 is TGTGCCAGCGATGAAGGGTTTGGTTCACCCCTCCACTTT. It encodes CASDEGFGSPLHF.

This sequence joins TRBV6-1 and TRBJ2-1, with D maybe TRBD1 (6 bases). V shed 11 bases and J shed 6 bases, with 20 bases lying between them. This CDR3 contains 14 residues. Per germline, CDR1 MNHNS and CDR2 SASEGT. CDR3 in amino acids: CAGSGTPRINEQFF. The CDR3 DNA is TGTGCCGGTTCCGGGACACCGAGGATCAATGAGCAGTTCTTC.

This clone was counted once. The chain joins TRBV7-9 to TRBJ1-4, with D possibly being TRBD1 (5 bases). The length of the CDR3 is 13 residues. V shed 5 bases and J shed 8 bases, with 12 bases lying between them. The germline gives CDR1 SEHNR, CDR2 FQNEAQ (reference sequence). The CDR3 is CASSQTEDEKLFF. The DNA for the CDR3 is TGTGCCAGCAGCCAGACAGAAGACGAAAAACTGTTTTTT. Combining the CDR3 with reference TRBV7-9 and TRBJ1-4 gives the whole variable domain DTGVSQNPRHKITKRGQNVTFRCDPISEHNRLYWYRQTLGQGPEFLTYFQNEAQLEKSRLLSDRFSAERPKGSFSTLEIQRTEQGDSAMYLCASSQTEDEKLFFGSGTQLSVL.

This clone came up once. The genes are TRBV7-9 and TRBJ2-7; D is possibly TRBD1 (5 bases). CDR3 size: 16 residues. With 5 bases removed from V and 5 bases from J, the gap between germline ends came to 22 bases. The V gene's germline CDR1 is SEHNR and CDR2 FQNEAQ (reference sequence). In DNA, the CDR3 is TGTGCCAGCAGCCCGTCTGGGGCCGTTAATGGACACGAGCAGTACTTC. This codes for CASSPSGAVNGHEQYF.

The CDR3 DNA follows: TGTGCCAGCAGTTTATCGGGGGAGGGTCAGCCCCAGCATTTT. Protein: CASSLSGEGQPQHF. This chain connects TRBV27 to TRBJ1-5, with TRBD1 as a possible D gene (5 bases). The CDR3 spans 14 residues. Germline CDR1 is MNHEY and CDR2 is SMNVEV (reference sequence). Trimming took 0 bases from V and 6 from J, leaving 9 bases between them.

The CDR3 spells CASSSLAGTLSYEQYF. In DNA form, the CDR3 reads TGTGCCAGCAGTTCTCTAGCCGGGACGCTCTCCTACGAGCAGTACTTC. The rearrangement links TRBV6-5 to TRBJ2-7, with D possibly being TRBD1 or TRBD2 (5 bases each). V lost 4 bases and J 0 bases, leaving 16 bases between the germline ends. The germline gives CDR1 MNHEY, CDR2 SVGAGI. The length of the CDR3 is 16 residues.

This chain joins TRBV27 and TRBJ2-7; D could derive from TRBD1 or TRBD2 (5 bases each). V lost 4 bases, J lost 4 bases, and 23 bases lay in between. Germline CDR1 and CDR2: MNHEY and SMNVEV (reference sequence). The CDR3 sequence is 17 residues long. The CDR3, as DNA: TGTGCCAGCAGTTCCGTTGGGACCGGGTCCGCGATTTACGAGCAGTACTTC. Translated: CASSSVGTGSAIYEQYF.

In this sample, this clone turned up once. The V call is TRBV19, the J call TRBJ2-7; perhaps TRBD1 as D (6 bases). Trimming left V 3 bases short and J 0 bases short, with 12 bases between. Germline CDR1 is LNHDA and CDR2 is SQIVND (reference sequence). There are 15 residues in the CDR3. The CDR3 nucleotides are TGTGCCAGTAGTATCGACACAGGGCCCTCCTACGAGCAGTACTTC. This encodes CASSIDTGPSYEQYF. Complete variable domain (other parts from reference TRBV19 and TRBJ2-7): DGGITQSPKYLFRKEGQNVTLSCEQNLNHDAMYWYRQDPGQGLRLIYYSQIVNDFQKGDIAEGYSVSREKKESFPLTVTSAQKNPTAFYLCASSIDTGPSYEQYFGPGTRLTVT.

The V gene is TRBV28, the J gene TRBJ2-1; no reliable D call. This CDR3 is built from 12 residues. The germline V gene has CDR1 MDHEN and CDR2 SYDVKM. V lost 6 bases, J lost 9 bases, and 12 bases lay in between. CDR3 DNA: TGTGCCAGCAGCCGACCCCCGGGTGAGCAGTTCTTC. Translated, it gives CASSRPPGEQFF.

The chain employs TRBV28 and TRBJ2-1; 8 nucleotides line up with TRBD2. The length of the CDR3 is 18 residues. J was trimmed by 3 bases and V by 3 bases; bases with no gene match: 13. Looked up from germline, CDR1 is MDHEN and CDR2 is SYDVKM. The CDR3 DNA sequence: TGTGCCAGCAGTTTTATCCCCGGGACTAGGGGGATCTACAATGAGCAGTTCTTC. Translation: CASSFIPGTRGIYNEQFF.